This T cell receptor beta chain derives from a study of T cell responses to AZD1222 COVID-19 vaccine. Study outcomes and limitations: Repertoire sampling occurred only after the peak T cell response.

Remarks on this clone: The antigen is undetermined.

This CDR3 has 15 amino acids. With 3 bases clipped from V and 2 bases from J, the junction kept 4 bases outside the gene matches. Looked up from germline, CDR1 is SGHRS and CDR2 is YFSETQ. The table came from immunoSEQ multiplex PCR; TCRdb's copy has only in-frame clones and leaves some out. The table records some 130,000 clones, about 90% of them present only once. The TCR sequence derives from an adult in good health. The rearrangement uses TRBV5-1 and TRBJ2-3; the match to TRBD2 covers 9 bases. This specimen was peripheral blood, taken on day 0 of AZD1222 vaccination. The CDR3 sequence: CASSYLAGSTDTQYF. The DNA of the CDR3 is TGCGCCAGCAGCTACCTAGCGGGGTCCACAGATACGCAGTATTTT.